The TCR beta chain described here comes from a study of blood T cell repertoires in COVID-19. Study details: The cDNA or gDNA used as material had been derived from T cells, B-cell-depleted T cells, or PBMCs.

In the original processing: Nucleated cell counts were estimated from reference gene primer amplification. Sequencing was performed with immunoSEQ multiplex PCR; in TCRdb, only in-frame clones are kept and a portion is missing. From that table come the V and J calls and clone size; the DNA was used to work out D and trimming. The table shows roughly 73,000 clones, with roughly 76% occurring only once. The sequenced sample consisted of peripheral blood. The receptor comes from a woman aged 70-85 years with acute or convalescent COVID-19.

The CDR3 spells CASSDLQGSEQYF. The CDR3 DNA sequence: TGCGCCAGCAGTGACCTTCAGGGGAGCGAGCAGTACTTC. The chain has TRBV10-2 and TRBJ2-7; TRBD1 is a possible D gene (6 bases). This CDR3 region has 13 residues. The V and J ends lost 3 bases and 6 bases respectively, with 12 bases between them. Germline CDR1 and CDR2: WSHSY and SAAADI.